Sequencing of this TCR beta chain was carried out in a study of regulatory T cells in long-lasting Graves disease. On the study more broadly: Graves' disease counted as persistent after over 5 years of antithyroid drugs with positive TSH receptor antibodies.

CDR3-region Arm-PCR and iRepertoire HTBI primers produced the TCR beta libraries. TCRdb itself ran the multiplex PCR reads through MiXCR, one entry per CDR3 protein. The sample has about 290,000 distinct CDR3 sequences; 22% are singletons. Time point denoted: persistent/refractory GD, antithyroid drugs over 5 years with positive TRAb. From PBMCs, RNA was extracted and then used to make the TCR library. Patients came from an endocrinology department in Xi'an, China. This clonotype was seen many times. The sequence derives from a female donor with Graves disease. The material sequenced was peripheral blood mononuclear cells (PBMCs), taken when the disease was refractory, from a patient treated with antithyroid drugs.

The DNA for the CDR3 is TGTGCCAGCAGTTACACCTCAGGGGGAGTCGAAGCTTTCTTT. It translates to CASSYTSGGVEAFF. The rearrangement links TRBV6-2 or TRBV6-3 to TRBJ1-1; TRBD1 matches 7 bases. This CDR3 has 14 residues. CDR1 MNHEY and CDR2 SVGEGT come from the germline V gene. The junction had 8 bases not matched to a gene; V was cut back by 2 bases and J by 8 bases.